The 15 T cell receptor beta chains below were found in one sample sequenced in a study of post-analysis software for immune sequencing data. Study-level points and caveats: Elevated frequency relative to controls characterized 4 or 5 TRBV segments in patients, TRBV5-6, TRBV5-1 and TRBV20-1 among them.

These TCRs are of unknown antigen specificity. TCR beta cDNA libraries included unique molecular identifiers. TCRdb itself ran the PCR reads through MiXCR, one entry per CDR3 protein. The sample has under 900,000 distinct CDR3 sequences; 53% are singletons. The sequenced sample was blood. The origin of the receptors is a girl aged 10 to 17 with multiple sclerosis.

The chain carries TRBV20-1 and TRBJ2-1, with 9 bases lining up with TRBD1. The CDR3 is made up of 16 amino acids. Germline assignment: CDR1 DFQATT and CDR2 SNEGSKA (reference sequence). Losses at the gene ends were 1 base for V and 1 base for J; bases not matched to a gene: 5. This chain's CDR3 is CSARVGQGYSYNEQFF. The CDR3 nucleotides are TGCAGTGCTAGAGTGGGACAGGGATATTCCTACAATGAGCAGTTCTTC.

V is TRBV20-1 and J is TRBJ2-1, with TRBD1 matching over 10 bases. The CDR3 is made up of 13 amino acids. J lost 9 bases, V lost 6 bases, and 8 bases had no gene match. Germline V gene sequence: CDR1 DFQATT, CDR2 SNEGSKA (reference sequence). CDR3 sequence (DNA): TGCAGTGCACCGGGACAGGGGTTTGGTGAGCAGTTCTTC. Translation: CSAPGQGFGEQFF.

This clonotype appeared many times. This rearrangement joins TRBV5-1 to TRBJ2-6; D is uncertain. Between the trimmed V and J ends, which lost 0 bases and 0 bases, there was a span of 4 bases. CDR1 and CDR2 (germline): SGHRS, YFSETQ. The CDR3 contains 15 residues. CDR3 nucleotide sequence: TGCGCCAGCAGCTTGGATGGCTCTGGGGCCAACGTCCTGACTTTC. Amino acids: CASSLDGSGANVLTF.

This chain links TRBV29-1 with TRBJ1-4; D uncertain. Germline-derived CDR1 and CDR2 are SQVTM and ANQGSEA. V was cut by 2 bases and J by 14 bases, with 12 bases left in between. This CDR3 is 11 amino acids long. The CDR3 bases are TGCAGCGTTGAATGGCGGGGAGCCCTGTTTTTT. Amino acids: CSVEWRGALFF.

The chain carries TRBV6-5 and TRBJ2-1; D call uncertain. V lost 2 bases and J 2 bases, leaving 7 bases between the germline ends. This CDR3 has 14 residues. Germline lookup yields CDR1 MNHEY and CDR2 SVGAGI. CDR3 sequence: CASSYEAPYNEQFF. CDR3 DNA sequence: TGTGCCAGCAGTTACGAGGCGCCCTACAATGAGCAGTTCTTC.

The chain combines TRBV15 with TRBJ1-5; tentatively, D is TRBD1 (6 bases). This CDR3 spans 15 amino acids. Trimming removed 0 bases at V and 3 bases at J, with 9 bases between. Germline CDR1 reads LNHNV; CDR2 reads YYDKDF (reference sequence). In DNA, the CDR3 is TGTGCCACCAGCAGAGACAGGGGTACCAATCAGCCCCAGCATTTT. It yields the protein CATSRDRGTNQPQHF.

J is TRBJ2-7 and V is TRBV29-1; D is ambiguous. Germline CDR1 and CDR2: SQVTM and ANQGSEA. V was shortened by 6 bases and J by 2 bases, with 14 bases between the two germline ends. This CDR3 is 13 amino acids long. The CDR3 here is CSVAGRAAYEQYF. In nucleotides, the CDR3 is TGCAGCGTGGCAGGTAGGGCAGCCTACGAGCAGTACTTC.

A few counts support this clonotype. This chain links TRBV9 with TRBJ2-3; D not resolved. The germline V gene encodes CDR1 SGDLS and CDR2 YYNGEE. The ends were cut back, 2 bases at V and 0 bases at J, with 10 bases in the middle. The CDR3 length is 15 residues. The CDR3 loop is CASSVSPGSTDTQYF. The CDR3 bases are TGTGCCAGCAGCGTTTCCCCTGGGAGCACAGATACGCAGTATTTT.

The chain couples TRBV4-2 to TRBJ2-1; D possibly matches TRBD1 or TRBD2 (5 bases each). The CDR3 consists of 14 residues. Germline CDR1 and CDR2: LGHNA and YNFKEQ. V lost 5 bases and J 4 bases, leaving 12 bases between the germline ends. The chain's CDR3 is CASSMEGEYNEQFF. CDR3 sequence (DNA): TGTGCCAGCAGCATGGAAGGGGAGTACAATGAGCAGTTCTTC.

This clonotype was observed a single time. The chain links TRBV6-6 to TRBJ1-1; D ambiguous. Germline lookup yields CDR1 MNHNY and CDR2 SVGAGI (reference sequence). The CDR3 is made up of 12 amino acids. V was trimmed by 6 bases and J by 4 bases, leaving 9 bases between them. CDR3 sequence: CASSTWTTEAFF. The DNA of the CDR3 is TGTGCCAGCAGCACATGGACCACTGAAGCTTTCTTT.

V is TRBV6-5 and J is TRBJ2-1, with 10 bases aligning to TRBD1. The V and J ends lost 6 bases and 7 bases, in that order; junction bases with no gene match: 9. The CDR3 contains 15 residues. Germline values: CDR1 MNHEY, CDR2 SVGAGI. CDR3 residues: CASSETGGNRNEQFF. DNA for the CDR3: TGTGCCAGCAGCGAGACAGGGGGCAATAGAAATGAGCAGTTCTTC.

This clonotype was detected only a few times. CDR3: CASSTRAGGPYNEQFF. In nucleotides, the CDR3 is TGTGCCAGCAGCACCAGAGCGGGAGGCCCCTACAATGAGCAGTTCTTC. This sequence joins TRBV9 and TRBJ2-1; 9 bases are shared with TRBD2. This CDR3 comprises 16 residues. The ends lost 4 bases at V and 2 bases at J; junction bases unmatched: 7. CDR1 SGDLS and CDR2 YYNGEE come from the germline V gene.

The chain combines TRBV12-3 or TRBV12-4 with TRBJ2-7, with 16 bases aligning to TRBD2. Losses at the gene ends were 5 bases for V and 7 bases for J; bases not matched to a gene: 26. The CDR3 extends over 22 amino acids. CDR3: CASSGRDRTGTSGRAGLGEQYF. The CDR3 DNA sequence: TGTGCCAGCAGTGGCAGGGATCGTACCGGGACTAGCGGGAGGGCCGGTCTAGGGGAGCAGTACTTC.

This chain links TRBV7-2 with TRBJ2-3; 11 nucleotides line up with TRBD2. The CDR3 length is 15 residues. J lost 7 bases, V lost 0 bases, and 3 bases had no gene match. Per the germline V gene, CDR1 is SGHTA and CDR2 is FQGNSA. The CDR3 loop is CASSLASGRGNTQYF. The CDR3 bases are TGTGCCAGCAGCTTAGCTAGCGGGAGGGGGAATACGCAGTATTTT.

V usage is TRBV5-1 and J usage is TRBJ2-7, with D perhaps assigned TRBD1 or TRBD2 (5 bases each). The V end lost 4 bases, the J end lost 0 bases, and 14 bases lay between the germline ends. CDR1 is SGHRS and CDR2 is YFSETQ in the germline V gene. This CDR3 comprises 15 residues. The CDR3 DNA follows: TGCGCCAGCAGCCCCGGGACCGCTTTCTCCTACGAGCAGTACTTC. Translating gives CASSPGTAFSYEQYF.